This T cell receptor (beta chain) was observed in a study of blood T cell repertoires in COVID-19. Whole-study context: Both acute and convalescent COVID-19 samples were obtained from the United States, Italy and Spain.

The V and J ends lost 1 base and 0 bases respectively, with 12 bases between them. CDR1 and CDR2 from the germline V gene are MGHRA and YSYEKL. The CDR3 consists of 16 residues. Original analysis: Estimates of nucleated cell counts were drawn from the amplification of reference gene primers. The method was immunoSEQ multiplex PCR; TCRdb's version includes in-frame clones alone and lacks a portion of them. The V and J calls and clone size are taken from that table; D and trimming were inferred from the DNA. The sample has some 42,000 clones, around 90% seen once. Sequencing used peripheral blood. The V and J genes are TRBV4-1 and TRBJ1-1; maybe TRBD1 (6 bases). The source is a human donor in a cohort sampled during active COVID-19. CDR3 protein: CASSQGYGQLNTEAFF. The CDR3 DNA follows: TGCGCCAGCAGCCAAGGATACGGACAGCTGAACACTGAAGCTTTCTTT.